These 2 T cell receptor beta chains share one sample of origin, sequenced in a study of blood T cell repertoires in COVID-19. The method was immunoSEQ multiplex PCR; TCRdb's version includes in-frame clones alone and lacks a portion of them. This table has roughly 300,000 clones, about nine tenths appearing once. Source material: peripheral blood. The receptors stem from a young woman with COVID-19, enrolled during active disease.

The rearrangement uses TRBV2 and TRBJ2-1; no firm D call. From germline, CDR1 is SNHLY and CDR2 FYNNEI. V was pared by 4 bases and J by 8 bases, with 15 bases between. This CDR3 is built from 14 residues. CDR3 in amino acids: CASSVIAGNDEQFF. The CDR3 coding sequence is TGTGCCAGCAGTGTAATAGCTGGTAACGATGAGCAGTTCTTC.

The CDR3 bases are TGCGCCAGCAGCTTGGGAGGCTCCATTCGGGGGACTAATGAAAAACTGTTTTTT. It translates to CASSLGGSIRGTNEKLFF. The genes are TRBV5-1 and TRBJ1-4, with D perhaps matching TRBD1 (5 bases). The germline gives CDR1 SGHRS, CDR2 YFSETQ. The CDR3 runs to 18 residues. The V end was cut by 0 bases, the J end by 2 bases, with 17 bases between.